This TCR beta chain was recovered during a study of blood T cells in healthy people across ages. General observations from the study: It was held that the diversity estimates obtained from one million T cells were underestimates. A strong correlation was seen between TCR beta diversity and naive T cell percentage.

V lost 1 base and J lost 5, with 8 bases in between. Germline V gene data show CDR1 as SGHTA and CDR2 as FQGNSA. The CDR3 is 13 residues long. Points on this clonotype: The antigen is unknown.

A second PCR of 7 to 11 cycles used a sample-barcoded 5' primer and a J-beta primer mix. TCRdb itself ran the 5' RACE reads through MiXCR, one entry per CDR3 protein. The data hold 500,000 to 550,000 distinct CDR3 sequences, with less than 25% observed a single time. These records were also assigned to another study, of T cells of mothers and their children. From that second work: Second-PCR amplification with M1S added sample barcodes and 2-4 random nucleotides. Per mother, over 8 million TCR beta CDR3 reads were obtained; per child, roughly 2.9 million.

The J gene is TRBJ1-1, the V gene TRBV7-2, with D maybe TRBD1 (6 bases). Sequencing was done on a sample of blood. This sequence originates from a boy aged 5-17 years in good health. The CDR3 nucleotides read TGTGCCAGCAGCTTAGAGCAGGGGACTGAAGCTTTCTTT. Its protein product is CASSLEQGTEAFF.